The TCR beta chain described here comes from a study of blood T cell repertoires in COVID-19. CDR3 length equals 13 residues. J gave up 5 bases and V 8 bases, and 8 bases lay outside the gene matches. Germline V gene data show CDR1 as MDHEN and CDR2 as SYDVKM. Assay: immunoSEQ multiplex PCR; the TCRdb copy retains only in-frame clones and omits some. The table includes 280,000 or so clones, around 90% detected once. Sequencing was carried out using PBMCs or T cells enriched from blood (not recorded which). The TCR sequence derives from a woman younger than 35 with acute COVID-19. The chain recombines TRBV28 with TRBJ2-5; 7 bases map to TRBD1. The CDR3 here is CASLDRVGETQYF. The CDR3 DNA follows: TGTGCCAGCCTAGACAGGGTGGGGGAGACCCAGTACTTC.